This TCR beta chain was documented in a study of T cell repertoires in cytomegalovirus infection (dated by TCRdb to the late 2010s). Regarding the study in general: Peptide stimulations targeted recently identified HLA-C-restricted CMV epitopes, whose presentation resists viral immunomodulation, together with well-studied HLA-B-restricted epitopes. Because public TCR beta signatures pointed to carriage of CMV infection together with the matching HLA type, the HLA type of each donor mattered for the analysis. Here is what the overall study found, with its caveats: The ex vivo response was dominated by HLA-C-restricted CMV-specific TCR beta clonotypes, which also provided the single most frequent clonotype in two of eight donors. In both this cohort and an independent cohort of some 370 donors, the cumulative frequency of public TCR beta family members distinguished carriers of CMV infection plus the relevant HLA type.

Sequencing was performed on an Illumina HiSeq 1500. TCRdb redid the processing of the public reads, applying fastp at Q25 and MiXCR, and retained in-frame beta chains. Each record represents a unique CDR3 protein, reported with the most common genes and DNA among its rows. The sample table shows tens of thousands of distinct CDR3 sequences, and around 27% are seen once. Just under 60% of the sample lies in the top ten. The treatment or condition label for this specimen denotes: in vitro stimulation with specific CMV peptide epitopes to enrich CMV-specific T cells. The junction carries 14 bases between V and J, which are trimmed by 6 bases and 6 bases respectively. The CDR3 goes from the cysteine to the phenylalanine over 13 residues. The kept DNA is CDR3 alone, 39 bases in frame from the first base. From the germline V gene (reference sequence), CDR1 is MNHEY and CDR2 is SMNVEV. This clonotype appeared a few times. Its binding antigen is unknown. Base-call qualities are not available, and no considerably larger clone is one nucleotide away.

This material consisted of CD8+ T cells from cultured PBMCs, taken from culture after CMV antigen stimulation. This receptor was identified in a human donor in good health (CMV status not recorded). Some clones in this sample may be carry-over from other donors' samples. Recombination joined TRBV27 with TRBJ1-1; no confident D gene assignment can be made. The nucleotide sequence is TGTGCCAGCAGCCCCGTCTATAGGGCTGAAGCTTTCTTT. It encodes CASSPVYRAEAFF.